The present TCR beta chain was sequenced within a study of T cell responses to AZD1222 COVID-19 vaccine. Trimming left V 5 bases short and J 1 base short, with 5 bases between. Germline CDR1 is GTSNPN and CDR2 is SVGIG (reference sequence). This CDR3 region has 11 residues. Clones were read by immunoSEQ multiplex PCR, and TCRdb kept only the in-frame ones, dropping some. The sample lists about 150,000 clones; roughly 90% were seen once. This clonotype originated in an adult in good health. The specimen comprised peripheral blood, sampled on day 0 of AZD1222 vaccination. The gene calls are TRBV30 and TRBJ1-1; D perhaps matches TRBD1 (5 bases). CDR3 protein: CAWQGNTEAFF. CDR3 nucleotides: TGTGCCTGGCAGGGGAACACTGAAGCTTTCTTT.